The clone carrying this T cell receptor beta chain has just one count. Its antigen remains unknown. This CDR3 contains 13 residues. The germline CDR1 and CDR2 sequences are SEHNR and FQNEAQ (reference sequence). V was shortened by 7 bases and J by 5 bases, with 11 bases between the two germline ends. PCR primers comprised 60 Vbeta and 13 Jbeta primers. Profiled with immunoSEQ multiplex PCR; TCRdb holds only in-frame clones, not every one. Among about 170,000 clones listed, around 80% were seen once. The sample belongs to a study of cytomegalovirus exposure and HLA in healthy donors. Study-level results: With high specificity and sensitivity, the classifier reportedly diagnosed cytomegalovirus status. Presence/absence analysis assumed near-uniform sequencing depth across donors.

Sequenced: PBMCs. The chain couples TRBV7-9 to TRBJ1-4; D gene ambiguous. This receptor was obtained from a woman younger than 30 in good health and CMV-seronegative. Here the CDR3 DNA reads TGTGCCAGCAACTCCGTTGAGAATGAAAAACTGTTTTTT. Its protein is CASNSVENEKLFF.